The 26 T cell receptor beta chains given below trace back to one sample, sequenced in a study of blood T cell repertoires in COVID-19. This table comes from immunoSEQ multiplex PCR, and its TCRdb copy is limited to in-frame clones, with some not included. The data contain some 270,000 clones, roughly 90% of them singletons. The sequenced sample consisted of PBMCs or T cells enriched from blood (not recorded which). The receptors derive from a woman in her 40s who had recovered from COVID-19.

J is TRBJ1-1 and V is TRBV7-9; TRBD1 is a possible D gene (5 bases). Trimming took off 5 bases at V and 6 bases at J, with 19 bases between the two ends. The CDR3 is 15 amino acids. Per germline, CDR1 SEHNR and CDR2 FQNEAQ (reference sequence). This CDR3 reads CASSGKGPRKPEAFF. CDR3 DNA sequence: TGTGCCAGCAGCGGCAAGGGGCCCCGGAAGCCTGAAGCTTTCTTT.

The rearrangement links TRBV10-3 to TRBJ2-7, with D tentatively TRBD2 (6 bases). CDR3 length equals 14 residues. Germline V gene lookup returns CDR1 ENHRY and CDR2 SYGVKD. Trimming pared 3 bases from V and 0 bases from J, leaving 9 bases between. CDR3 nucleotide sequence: TGTGCCATCAGTGATGAGCGGGTCTCCTACGAGCAGTACTTC. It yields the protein CAISDERVSYEQYF.

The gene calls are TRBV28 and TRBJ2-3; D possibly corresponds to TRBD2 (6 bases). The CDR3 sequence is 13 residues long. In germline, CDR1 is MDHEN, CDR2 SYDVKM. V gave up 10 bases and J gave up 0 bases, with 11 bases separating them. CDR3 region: CATWSGSTDTQYF. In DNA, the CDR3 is TGTGCCACCTGGAGCGGGAGCACAGATACGCAGTATTTT.

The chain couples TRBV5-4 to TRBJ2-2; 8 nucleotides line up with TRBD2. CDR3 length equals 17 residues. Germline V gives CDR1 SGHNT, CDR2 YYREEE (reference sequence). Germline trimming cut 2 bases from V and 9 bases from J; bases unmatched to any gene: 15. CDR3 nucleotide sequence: TGTGCCAGCAGCTTCGATAATAGCGGGGTGGGTCGTCGGGAGCTGTTTTTT. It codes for CASSFDNSGVGRRELFF.

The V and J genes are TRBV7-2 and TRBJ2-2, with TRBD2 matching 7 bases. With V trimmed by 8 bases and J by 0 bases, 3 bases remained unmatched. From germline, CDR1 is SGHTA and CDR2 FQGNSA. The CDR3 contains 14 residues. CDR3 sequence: CASESGTNTGELFF. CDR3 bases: TGTGCCAGCGAAAGCGGGACGAACACCGGGGAGCTGTTTTTT.

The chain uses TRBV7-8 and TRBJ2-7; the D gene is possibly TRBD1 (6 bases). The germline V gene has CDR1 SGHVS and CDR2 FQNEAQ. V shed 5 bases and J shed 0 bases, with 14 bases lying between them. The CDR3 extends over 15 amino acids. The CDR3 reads CASSRGEGGSYEQYF. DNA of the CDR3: TGTGCCAGCAGCCGAGGGGAAGGGGGCTCCTACGAGCAGTACTTC. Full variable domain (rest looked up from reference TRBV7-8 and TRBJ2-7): GAGVSQSPRYKVAKRGQDVALRCDPISGHVSLFWYQQALGQGPEFLTYFQNEAQLDKSGLPSDRFFAERPEGSVSTLKIQRTQQEDSAVYLCASSRGEGGSYEQYFGPGTRLTVT.

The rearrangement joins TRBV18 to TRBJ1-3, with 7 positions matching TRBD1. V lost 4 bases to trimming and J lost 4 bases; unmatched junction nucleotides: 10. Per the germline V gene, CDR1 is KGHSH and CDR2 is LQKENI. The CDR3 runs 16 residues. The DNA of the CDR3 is TGTGCCAGCTCACGCTCCGGGACAGCGGGCGGAAACACCATATATTTT. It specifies CASSRSGTAGGNTIYF.

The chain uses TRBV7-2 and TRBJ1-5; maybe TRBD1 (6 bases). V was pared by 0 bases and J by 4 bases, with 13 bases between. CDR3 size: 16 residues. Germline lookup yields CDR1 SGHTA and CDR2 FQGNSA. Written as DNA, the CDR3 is TGTGCCAGCAGCTTAGCAGGGGCAGGGACAAATCAGCCCCAGCATTTT. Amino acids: CASSLAGAGTNQPQHF.

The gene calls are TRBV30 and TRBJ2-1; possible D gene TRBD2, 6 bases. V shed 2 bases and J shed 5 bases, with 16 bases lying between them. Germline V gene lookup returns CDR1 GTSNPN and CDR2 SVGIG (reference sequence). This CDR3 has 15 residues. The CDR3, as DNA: TGTGCCTGGAGTTTCAGACTAGGGGCGAACAATGAGCAGTTCTTC. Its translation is CAWSFRLGANNEQFF.

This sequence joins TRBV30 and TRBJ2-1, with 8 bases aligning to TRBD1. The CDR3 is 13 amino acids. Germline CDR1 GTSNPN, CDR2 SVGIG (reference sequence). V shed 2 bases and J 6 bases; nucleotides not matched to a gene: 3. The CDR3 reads CAWSTQGGNEQFF. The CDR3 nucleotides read TGTGCCTGGAGTACACAGGGGGGCAATGAGCAGTTCTTC.

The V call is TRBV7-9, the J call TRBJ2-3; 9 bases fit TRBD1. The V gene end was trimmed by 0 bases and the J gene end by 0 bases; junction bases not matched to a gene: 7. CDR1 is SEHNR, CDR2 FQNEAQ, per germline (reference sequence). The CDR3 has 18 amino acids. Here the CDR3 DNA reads TGTGCCAGCAGCTTAGCCCGGACAGGGGAGACTAGCACAGATACGCAGTATTTT. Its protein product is CASSLARTGETSTDTQYF. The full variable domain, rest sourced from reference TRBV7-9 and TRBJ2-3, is DTGVSQNPRHKITKRGQNVTFRCDPISEHNRLYWYRQTLGQGPEFLTYFQNEAQLEKSRLLSDRFSAERPKGSFSTLEIQRTEQGDSAMYLCASSLARTGETSTDTQYFGPGTRLTVL.

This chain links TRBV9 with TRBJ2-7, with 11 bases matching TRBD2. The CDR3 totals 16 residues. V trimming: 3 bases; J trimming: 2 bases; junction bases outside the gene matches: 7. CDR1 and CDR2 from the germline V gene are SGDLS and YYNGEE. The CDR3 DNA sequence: TGTGCCAGCAGCGCAGGGACTAGCGGAGGAGCCTACGAGCAGTACTTC. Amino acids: CASSAGTSGGAYEQYF.

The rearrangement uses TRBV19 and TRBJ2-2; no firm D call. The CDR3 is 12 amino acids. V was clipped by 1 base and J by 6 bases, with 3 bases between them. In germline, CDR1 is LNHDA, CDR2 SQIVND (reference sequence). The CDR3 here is CASSIGPGELFF. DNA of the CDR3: TGTGCCAGTAGTATAGGGCCCGGGGAGCTGTTTTTT. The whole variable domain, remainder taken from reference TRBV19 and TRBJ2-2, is DGGITQSPKYLFRKEGQNVTLSCEQNLNHDAMYWYRQDPGQGLRLIYYSQIVNDFQKGDIAEGYSVSREKKESFPLTVTSAQKNPTAFYLCASSIGPGELFFGEGSRLTVL.

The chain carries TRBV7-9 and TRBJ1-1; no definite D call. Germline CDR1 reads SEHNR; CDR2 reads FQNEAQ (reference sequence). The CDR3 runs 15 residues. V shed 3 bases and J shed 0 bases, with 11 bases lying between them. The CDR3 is CASSFTSLMNTEAFF. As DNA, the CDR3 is TGTGCCAGCAGCTTTACGAGCCTAATGAACACTGAAGCTTTCTTT.

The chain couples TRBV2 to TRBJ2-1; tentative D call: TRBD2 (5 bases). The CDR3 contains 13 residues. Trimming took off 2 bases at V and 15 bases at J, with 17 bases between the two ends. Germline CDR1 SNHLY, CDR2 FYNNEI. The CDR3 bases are TGTGCCAGCAGTGAAACCCTCCTAGCCGACCCGTTCTTC. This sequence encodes CASSETLLADPFF. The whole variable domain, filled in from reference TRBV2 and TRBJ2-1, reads EPEVTQTPSHQVTQMGQEVILRCVPISNHLYFYWYRQILGQKVEFLVSFYNNEISEKSEIFDDQFSVERPDGSNFTLKIRSTKLEDSAMYFCASSETLLADPFFGPGTRLTVL.

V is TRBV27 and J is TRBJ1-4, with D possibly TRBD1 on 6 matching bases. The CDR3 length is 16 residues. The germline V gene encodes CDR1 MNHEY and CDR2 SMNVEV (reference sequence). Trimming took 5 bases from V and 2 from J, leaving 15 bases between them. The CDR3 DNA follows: TGTGCCAGCAGTCCCGGCAGGGGAGGGACTAATGAAAAACTGTTTTTT. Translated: CASSPGRGGTNEKLFF.

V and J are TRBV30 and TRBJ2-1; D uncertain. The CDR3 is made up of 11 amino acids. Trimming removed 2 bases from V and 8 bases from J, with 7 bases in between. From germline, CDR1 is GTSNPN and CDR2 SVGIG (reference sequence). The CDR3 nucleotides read TGTGCCTGGAGTTTCAGGTATGAGCAGTTCTTC. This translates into CAWSFRYEQFF.

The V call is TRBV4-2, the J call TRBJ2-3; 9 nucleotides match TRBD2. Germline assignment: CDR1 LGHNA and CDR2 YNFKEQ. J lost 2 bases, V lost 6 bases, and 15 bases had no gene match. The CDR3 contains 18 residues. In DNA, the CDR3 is TGTGCCAGCAGTCCCGCACGCTCGGGACTAGCCCCCACAGATACGCAGTATTTT. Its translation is CASSPARSGLAPTDTQYF.

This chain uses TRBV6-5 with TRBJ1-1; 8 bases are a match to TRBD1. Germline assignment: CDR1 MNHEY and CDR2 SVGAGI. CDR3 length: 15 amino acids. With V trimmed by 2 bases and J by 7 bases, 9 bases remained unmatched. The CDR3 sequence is CASSYHNTGGNEAFF. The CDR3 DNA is TGTGCCAGCAGTTACCACAACACAGGGGGGAATGAAGCTTTCTTT.

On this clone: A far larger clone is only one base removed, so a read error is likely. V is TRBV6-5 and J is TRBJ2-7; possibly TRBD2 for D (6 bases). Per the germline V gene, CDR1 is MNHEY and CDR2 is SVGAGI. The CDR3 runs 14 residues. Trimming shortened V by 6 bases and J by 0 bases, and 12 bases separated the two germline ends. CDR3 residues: CASSRGTGSYEQYF. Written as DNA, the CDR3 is TGTGCCAGCAGCCGCGGGACTGGCTCCTACGAGCAGTACTTC.

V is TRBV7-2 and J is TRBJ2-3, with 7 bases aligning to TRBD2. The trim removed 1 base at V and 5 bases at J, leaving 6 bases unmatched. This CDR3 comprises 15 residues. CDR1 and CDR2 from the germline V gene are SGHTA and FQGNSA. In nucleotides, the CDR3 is TGTGCCAGCAGCTTAGGGTCGGGAGGCGGAGATACGCAGTATTTT. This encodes CASSLGSGGGDTQYF.

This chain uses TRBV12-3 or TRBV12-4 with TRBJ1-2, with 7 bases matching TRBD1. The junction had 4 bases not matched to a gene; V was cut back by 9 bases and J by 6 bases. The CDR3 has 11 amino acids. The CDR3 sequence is CASSRGNGYTF. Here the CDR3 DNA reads TGTGCCAGTTCCAGGGGGAATGGCTACACCTTC.

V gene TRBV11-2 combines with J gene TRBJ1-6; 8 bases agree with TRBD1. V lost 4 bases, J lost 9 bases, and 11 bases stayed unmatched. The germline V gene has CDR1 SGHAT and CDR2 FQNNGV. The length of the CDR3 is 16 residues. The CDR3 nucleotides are TGTGCCAGCAGCTCGCCAGGCAGGGGGCAGGGTTCACCCCTCCACTTT. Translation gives CASSSPGRGQGSPLHF.

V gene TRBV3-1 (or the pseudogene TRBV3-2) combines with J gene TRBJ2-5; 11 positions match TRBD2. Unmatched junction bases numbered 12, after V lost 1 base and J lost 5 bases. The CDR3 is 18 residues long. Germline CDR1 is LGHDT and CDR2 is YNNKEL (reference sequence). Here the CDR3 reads CASSQGGLAGGRLETQYF. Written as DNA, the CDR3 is TGTGCCAGCAGCCAAGGAGGGCTAGCGGGGGGCCGTCTGGAGACCCAGTACTTC.

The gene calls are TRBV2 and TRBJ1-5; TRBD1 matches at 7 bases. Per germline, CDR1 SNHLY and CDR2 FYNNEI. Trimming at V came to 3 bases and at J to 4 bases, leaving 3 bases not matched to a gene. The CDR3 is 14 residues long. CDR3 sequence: CASSDNRGNQPQHF. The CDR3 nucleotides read TGTGCCAGCAGTGACAACAGGGGTAATCAGCCCCAGCATTTT.

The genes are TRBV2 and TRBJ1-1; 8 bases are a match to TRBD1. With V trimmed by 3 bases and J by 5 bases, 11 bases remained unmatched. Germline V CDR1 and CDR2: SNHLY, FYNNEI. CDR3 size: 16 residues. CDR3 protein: CASSEVLQGDRTEAFF. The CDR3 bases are TGTGCCAGCAGTGAGGTTTTACAGGGGGATCGGACTGAAGCTTTCTTT.